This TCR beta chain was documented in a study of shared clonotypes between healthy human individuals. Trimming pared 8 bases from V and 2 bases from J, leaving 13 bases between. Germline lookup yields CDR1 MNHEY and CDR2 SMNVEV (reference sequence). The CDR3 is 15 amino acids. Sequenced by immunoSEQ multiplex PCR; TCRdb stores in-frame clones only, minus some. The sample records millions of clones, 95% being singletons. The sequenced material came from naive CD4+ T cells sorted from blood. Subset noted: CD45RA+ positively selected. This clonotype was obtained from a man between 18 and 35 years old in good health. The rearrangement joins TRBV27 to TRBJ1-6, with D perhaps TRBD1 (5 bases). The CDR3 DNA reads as TGTGCCAGCGCCACGGGGCAAACCTATAATTCACCCCTCCACTTT. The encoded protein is CASATGQTYNSPLHF.